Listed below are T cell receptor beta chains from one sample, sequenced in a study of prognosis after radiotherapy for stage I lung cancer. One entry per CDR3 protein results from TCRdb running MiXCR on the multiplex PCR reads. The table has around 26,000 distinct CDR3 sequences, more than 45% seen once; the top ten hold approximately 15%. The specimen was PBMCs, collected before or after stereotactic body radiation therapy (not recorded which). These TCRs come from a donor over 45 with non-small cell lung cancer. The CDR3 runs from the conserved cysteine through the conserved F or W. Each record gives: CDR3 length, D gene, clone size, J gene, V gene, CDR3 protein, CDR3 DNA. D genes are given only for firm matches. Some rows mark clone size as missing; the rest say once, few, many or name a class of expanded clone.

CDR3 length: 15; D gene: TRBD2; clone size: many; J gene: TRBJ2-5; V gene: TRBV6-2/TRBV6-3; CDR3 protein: CATAGTSGRMETQYF; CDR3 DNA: TGTGCCACCGCCGGGACTAGCGGGAGGATGGAGACCCAGTACTTC
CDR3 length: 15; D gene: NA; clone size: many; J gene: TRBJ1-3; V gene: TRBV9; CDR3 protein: CASSVGGRTGNTIYF; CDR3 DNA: TGTGCCAGCAGCGTAGGGGGAAGAACTGGAAACACCATATATTTT
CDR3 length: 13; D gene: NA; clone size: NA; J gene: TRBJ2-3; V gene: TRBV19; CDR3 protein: CASSIWVGDTQYF; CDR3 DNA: TGTGCCAGTAGTATCTGGGTTGGAGATACGCAGTATTTT
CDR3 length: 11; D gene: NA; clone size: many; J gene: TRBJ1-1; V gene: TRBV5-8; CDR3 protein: CASSLDTEAFF; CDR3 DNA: TGTGCCAGCAGCTTGGACACTGAAGCTTTCTTT
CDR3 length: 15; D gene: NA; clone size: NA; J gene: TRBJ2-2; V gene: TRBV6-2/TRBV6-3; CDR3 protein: CASSLGRANTWELFF; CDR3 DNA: TGTGCCAGCAGTTTGGGACGGGCGAACACTTGGGAGCTGTTTTTT
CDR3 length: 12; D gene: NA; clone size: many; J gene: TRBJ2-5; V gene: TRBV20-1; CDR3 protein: CSAIVTQETQYF; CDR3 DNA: TGCAGTGCTATCGTAACCCAAGAGACCCAGTACTTC
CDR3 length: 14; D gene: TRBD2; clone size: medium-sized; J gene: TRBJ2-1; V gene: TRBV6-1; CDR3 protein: CASRRSGGFNEQFF; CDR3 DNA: TGTGCCAGCAGACGTAGCGGGGGCTTTAATGAGCAGTTCTTC
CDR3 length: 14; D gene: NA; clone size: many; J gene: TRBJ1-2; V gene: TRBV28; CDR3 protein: CASRRTEPNYGYTF; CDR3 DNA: TGTGCCAGCAGGAGGACGGAACCTAACTATGGCTACACCTTC
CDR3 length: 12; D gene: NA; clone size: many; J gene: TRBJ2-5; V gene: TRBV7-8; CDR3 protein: CASSFQLETQYF; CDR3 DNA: TGTGCCAGCAGCTTCCAGCTGGAGACCCAGTACTTC
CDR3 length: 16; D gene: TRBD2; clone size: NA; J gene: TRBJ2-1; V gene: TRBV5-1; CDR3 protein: CASSIISGSSYNEQFF; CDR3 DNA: TGCGCCAGCAGCATTATTAGCGGGAGCTCCTACAATGAGCAGTTCTTC
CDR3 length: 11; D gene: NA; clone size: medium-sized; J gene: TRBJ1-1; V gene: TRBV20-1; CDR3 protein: CSAMMNTEAFF; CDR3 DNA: TGCAGTGCTATGATGAACACTGAAGCTTTCTTT
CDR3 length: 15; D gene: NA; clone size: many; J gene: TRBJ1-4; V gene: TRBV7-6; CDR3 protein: CASSSPVGAGGKLFF; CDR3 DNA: TGTGCCAGCAGCTCCCCTGTGGGGGCCGGGGGAAAACTGTTTTTT
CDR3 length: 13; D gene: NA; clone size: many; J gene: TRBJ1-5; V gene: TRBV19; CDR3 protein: CATRQVGNQPQHF; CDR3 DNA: TGTGCCACTAGACAGGTTGGCAATCAGCCCCAGCATTTT
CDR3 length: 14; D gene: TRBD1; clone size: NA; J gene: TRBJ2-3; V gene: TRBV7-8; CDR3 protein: CASSASPGGDTQYF; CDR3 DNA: TGTGCCAGCAGCGCGTCGCCAGGGGGAGATACGCAGTATTTT
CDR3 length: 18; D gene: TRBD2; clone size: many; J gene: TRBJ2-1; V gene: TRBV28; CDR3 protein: CASSPGLAGATPLGEQFF; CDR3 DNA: TGTGCCAGCAGCCCGGGACTAGCGGGAGCTACCCCCCTAGGGGAGCAGTTCTTC
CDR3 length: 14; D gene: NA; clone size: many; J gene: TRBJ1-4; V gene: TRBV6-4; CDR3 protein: CASSPSPGNEKLFF; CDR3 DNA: TGTGCCAGCAGTCCCTCTCCTGGGAATGAAAAACTGTTTTTT
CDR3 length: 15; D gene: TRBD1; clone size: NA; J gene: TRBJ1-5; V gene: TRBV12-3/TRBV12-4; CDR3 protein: CVSSLSTGSNQPQHF; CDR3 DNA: TGTGTCAGCAGCTTATCGACAGGGAGCAATCAGCCCCAGCATTTT
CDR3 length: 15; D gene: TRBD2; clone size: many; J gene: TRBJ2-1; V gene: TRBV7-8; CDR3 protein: CASSHSGGGHNEQFF; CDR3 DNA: TGTGCCAGCAGCCACAGCGGGGGGGGACACAATGAGCAGTTCTTC
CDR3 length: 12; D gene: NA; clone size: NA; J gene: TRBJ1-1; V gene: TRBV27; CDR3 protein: CASSLSGGEAFF; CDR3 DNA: TGTGCCAGCAGTTTATCAGGGGGGGAGGCTTTCTTT
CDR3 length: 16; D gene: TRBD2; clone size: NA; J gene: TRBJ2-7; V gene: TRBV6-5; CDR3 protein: CASSYSRTRGSHEQYF; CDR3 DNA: TGTGCCAGCAGTTACTCGAGGACTAGAGGGAGCCACGAGCAGTACTTC
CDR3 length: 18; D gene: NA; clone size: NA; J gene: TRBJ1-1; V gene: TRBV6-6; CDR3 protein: CASSYSSGCDHDWTEAFF; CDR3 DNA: TGTGCCAGCAGTTACTCTTCAGGGTGTGACCATGACTGGACTGAAGCTTTCTTT
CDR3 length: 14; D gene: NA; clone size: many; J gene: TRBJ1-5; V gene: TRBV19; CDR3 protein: CASSIRERNQPQHF; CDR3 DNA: TGTGCCAGTAGTATAAGGGAAAGGAATCAGCCCCAGCATTTT
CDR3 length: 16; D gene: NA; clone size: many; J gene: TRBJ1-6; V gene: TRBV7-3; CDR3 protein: CASSLRGSSYNSPLHF; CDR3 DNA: TGTGCCAGCAGCTTACGGGGAAGCTCCTATAATTCACCCCTCCACTTT
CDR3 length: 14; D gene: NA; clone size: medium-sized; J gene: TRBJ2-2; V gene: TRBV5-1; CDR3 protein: CASSLEVRDGELFF; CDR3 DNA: TGCGCCAGCAGCTTGGAGGTAAGGGACGGGGAGCTGTTTTTT
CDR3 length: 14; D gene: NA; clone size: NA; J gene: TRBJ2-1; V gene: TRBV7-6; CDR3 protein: CSSILVGVNNEQFF; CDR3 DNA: TGTTCCAGCATCTTAGTTGGCGTAAACAATGAGCAGTTCTTC
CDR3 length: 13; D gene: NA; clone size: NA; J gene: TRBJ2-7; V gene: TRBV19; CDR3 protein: CASSISGAYEQYF; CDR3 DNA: TGTGCCAGTAGTATCTCAGGGGCCTACGAGCAGTACTTC
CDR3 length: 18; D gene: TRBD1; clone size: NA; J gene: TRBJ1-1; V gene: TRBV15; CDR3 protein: CATSREGVRDRAYTEAFF; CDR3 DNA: TGTGCCACCAGCAGAGAGGGGGTGAGGGACAGGGCTTACACTGAAGCTTTCTTT
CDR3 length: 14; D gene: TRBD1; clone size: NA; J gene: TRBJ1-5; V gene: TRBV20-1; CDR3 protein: CSASQGHTNQPQHF; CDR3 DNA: TGCAGTGCTTCACAGGGGCATACAAATCAGCCCCAGCATTTT
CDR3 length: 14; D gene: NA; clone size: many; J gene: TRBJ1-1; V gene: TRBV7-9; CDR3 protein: CASSGESKWHEAFF; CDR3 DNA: TGTGCCAGCAGTGGGGAGTCGAAGTGGCATGAAGCTTTCTTT
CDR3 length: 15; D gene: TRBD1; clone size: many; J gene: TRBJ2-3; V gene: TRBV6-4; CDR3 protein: CASSSGTAGTDTQYF; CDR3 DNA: TGTGCCAGCAGTTCCGGGACAGCCGGAACAGATACGCAGTATTTT
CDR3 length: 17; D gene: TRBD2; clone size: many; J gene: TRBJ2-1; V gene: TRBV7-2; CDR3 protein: CASSFPHGGSSYNEQFF; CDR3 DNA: TGTGCCAGCAGCTTCCCTCACGGCGGGAGCTCCTACAATGAGCAGTTCTTC
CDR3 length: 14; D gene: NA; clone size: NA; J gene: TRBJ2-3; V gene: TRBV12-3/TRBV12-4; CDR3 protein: CASSPGSLSDTQYF; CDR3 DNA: TGTGCCAGCAGTCCCGGGTCTTTGTCGGATACGCAGTATTTT
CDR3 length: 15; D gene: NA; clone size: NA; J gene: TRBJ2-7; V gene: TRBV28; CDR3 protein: CASSFWAGASYEQYF; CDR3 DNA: TGTGCCAGCAGTTTTTGGGCAGGGGCCAGCTACGAGCAGTACTTC
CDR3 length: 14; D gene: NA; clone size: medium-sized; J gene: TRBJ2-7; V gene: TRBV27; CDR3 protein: CASSFSGIVGEQYF; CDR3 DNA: TGTGCCAGCAGTTTTTCAGGGATTGTGGGGGAGCAGTACTTC
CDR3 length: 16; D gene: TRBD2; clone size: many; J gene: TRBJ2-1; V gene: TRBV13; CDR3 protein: CASSRGVAGNNNEQFF; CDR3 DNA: TGTGCCAGCAGCCGAGGCGTAGCGGGAAATAACAATGAGCAGTTCTTC
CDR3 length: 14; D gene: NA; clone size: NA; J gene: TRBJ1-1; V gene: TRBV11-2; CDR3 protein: CASSPGLSNTEAFF; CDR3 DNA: TGTGCCAGCAGCCCGGGACTCTCGAACACTGAAGCTTTCTTT
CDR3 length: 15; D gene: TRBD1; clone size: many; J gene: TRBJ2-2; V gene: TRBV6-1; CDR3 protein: CASKPGTGETGELFF; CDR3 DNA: TGTGCCAGCAAACCCGGGACAGGGGAAACCGGGGAGCTGTTTTTT
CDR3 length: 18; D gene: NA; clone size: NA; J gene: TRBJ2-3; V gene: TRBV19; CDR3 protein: CASSIGLHGHPAQDTQYF; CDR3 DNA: TGTGCCAGTAGTATAGGCTTACATGGTCACCCAGCACAAGATACGCAGTATTTT
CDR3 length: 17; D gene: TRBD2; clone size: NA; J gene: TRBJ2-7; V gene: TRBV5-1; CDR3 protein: CASSYGTSGASSYEQYF; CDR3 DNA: TGCGCCAGCAGCTACGGGACTAGCGGGGCCTCCTCCTACGAGCAGTACTTC